These 4 T cell receptor beta chains came from one sample sequenced in a study of blood T cell repertoires in COVID-19. Sequencing was performed with immunoSEQ multiplex PCR; in TCRdb, only in-frame clones are kept and a portion is missing. This sample has about 200,000 clones; more than 65% occur once, and the top ten carry less than 9.5%. Material for sequencing was PBMCs or T cells enriched from blood (not recorded which). These receptors came from a man aged 35 to 55 who had recovered from COVID-19.

The rearrangement links TRBV10-3 to TRBJ1-1; D unclear. The CDR3 runs 13 residues. V lost 0 bases and J lost 2, with 4 bases in between. Germline values: CDR1 ENHRY, CDR2 SYGVKD. The chain's CDR3 is CAISESYNTEAFF. The CDR3 DNA is TGTGCCATCAGTGAGTCGTATAACACTGAAGCTTTCTTT.

The rearrangement links TRBV19 to TRBJ2-2; 8 bases line up with TRBD1. The CDR3 has 15 residues. The V segment lost 5 bases and the J segment 5 bases; nucleotides outside the gene matches: 7. Germline lookup yields CDR1 LNHDA and CDR2 SQIVND (reference sequence). The CDR3 here is CASSVGDRTTGELFF. CDR3 coding DNA: TGTGCCAGTAGTGTCGGGGACAGGACGACCGGGGAGCTGTTTTTT.

The V gene is TRBV6-2 or TRBV6-3, the J gene TRBJ2-2, with unresolved D. V shed 5 bases and J shed 5 bases, with 12 bases lying between them. The CDR3 totals 14 residues. Germline V gives CDR1 MNHEY, CDR2 SVGEGT. CDR3 sequence: CASSHSRATGELFF. The CDR3 coding sequence is TGTGCCAGCAGTCATTCTCGAGCTACCGGGGAGCTGTTTTTT.

The chain recombines TRBV19 with TRBJ1-1, with D possibly being TRBD1 (6 bases). Trimming removed 1 base at V and 7 bases at J, with 13 bases between. This CDR3 region has 14 residues. Germline CDR1 and CDR2: LNHDA and SQIVND (reference sequence). The CDR3 region has the DNA TGTGCCAGTAGTATAGCAGGGACACGGAATGAAGCTTTCTTT. Encoded protein: CASSIAGTRNEAFF.